This TCR beta chain was identified during a study of Ad26.COV2.S vaccination and SARS-CoV-2 variants. Study information: Donor joined the COV1001 Ad26.COV2.S trial arm.

Regarding the study as a whole: Overall T cell responses may have been underestimated by the analyses of TCR breadth and depth. Vaccine recipients showed a spike-specific TCR breadth that was higher than in placebo recipients.

The method was immunoSEQ multiplex PCR; TCRdb's version includes in-frame clones alone and lacks a portion of them. The sample lists about 440,000 clones, approximately 90% seen once, with roughly 13% in the top ten. The CDR3 extends over 14 amino acids. CDR1 and CDR2 from the germline V gene are LNHDA and SQIVND (reference sequence). Trimming at V came to 6 bases and at J to 5 bases, leaving 7 bases not matched to a gene. Treatment of the sample: around 19 received Ad26.COV2.S at low or high dose, single or two shots; about 5 received placebo; per-sample allocation not given. Samples came from day 63 after the first vaccine or placebo injection. Cohort 1b enrolled adults aged 18-55 years in Boston. A word on this clone: The antigen is unknown.

This TCR came from a person between 18 and 59 years old who received the Ad26.COV2.S COVID-19 vaccine or a placebo. Sequenced material: peripheral blood, taken in a trial of Ad26.COV2.S vaccine versus placebo. The chain links TRBV19 to TRBJ2-5; 9 bases agree with TRBD1. The CDR3: CASSTGGFGETQYF. CDR3 nucleotide sequence: TGTGCCAGTAGCACAGGGGGCTTTGGGGAGACCCAGTACTTC.